This TCR beta chain was retrieved from a study of cytomegalovirus exposure and HLA in healthy donors. This clone occurred a few times. Germline V gives CDR1 SGHAT, CDR2 FQNNGV. The CDR3 loop spans 16 amino acids. The ends lost 4 bases at V and 0 bases at J; junction bases unmatched: 9. 13 Jbeta primers and 60 Vbeta primers were used for the PCR. Produced via immunoSEQ multiplex PCR; TCRdb's table is partial and in-frame only. The sample holds about 88,000 clones, 65% to 80% seen once. The chain joins TRBV11-2 to TRBJ2-7; 7 nucleotides align to TRBD1. This clonotype was obtained from a man aged 25 to 40 in good health and CMV-seronegative. Sequencing input: PBMCs. CDR3 in DNA: TGTGCCAGCAGCTCGGACACGGGACAGATCTCCTACGAGCAGTACTTC. Its protein is CASSSDTGQISYEQYF.